Sequencing of this T cell receptor (beta chain) was carried out in a study of cytotoxic CD8 clonotypes in ibrutinib-treated CLL. For the study at large: Collecting the response samples happened after a median around twelve months of treatment, with a range of 6 to 36. General study findings and limits: Pretreatment clonality was elevated relative to age-matched healthy donors and paralleled circulating CD8+ T-cell counts.

Looked up from germline, CDR1 is MDHEN and CDR2 is SYDVKM. There are 17 residues in the CDR3. V shed 4 bases, J shed 7 bases, and the junction held 12 bases outside the gene matches. This clone has only one observation. Its antigen is not known. Measured with immunoSEQ multiplex PCR; TCRdb has only the in-frame clones, and not every one. The table has about 130,000 clones, approximately 81% seen once. This TCR was sampled from a human donor with chronic lymphocytic leukemia. V usage is TRBV28 and J usage is TRBJ1-4; 10 nucleotides agree with TRBD1. The material was PBMCs, obtained after 12 months of ibrutinib treatment. CDR3 protein: CASSSGLGTGEVEKLFF. CDR3 sequence (DNA): TGTGCCAGCAGTTCGGGCCTGGGGACAGGGGAAGTTGAAAAACTGTTTTTT. Based on the CDR3 plus reference TRBV28 and TRBJ1-4, the full variable domain is DVKVTQSSRYLVKRTGEKVFLECVQDMDHENMFWYRQDPGLGLRLIYFSYDVKMKEKGDIPEGYSVSREKKERFSLILESASTNQTSMYLCASSSGLGTGEVEKLFFGSGTQLSVL.